This T cell receptor (beta chain) was identified in a study of regulatory T cells in long-lasting Graves disease. Study as a whole: Prior antithyroid drug treatment in newly diagnosed Graves' patients lasted under 3 months. Study results and caveats: Favoring TRBV28, TRBJ1-2 and TRBJ2-5 was a feature seen in persistent disease. Persistent Graves' patients had lower TCR diversity than newly diagnosed ones.

As for time point: newly diagnosed GD, antithyroid drugs for less than 3 months. The TCR library used RNA extracted from PBMCs. Through Arm-PCR of CDR3 regions and iRepertoire HTBI primers, TCR beta libraries were built. TCRdb reprocessed the multiplex PCR reads with MiXCR, giving one entry per CDR3 protein. The sample shows a few hundred thousand distinct CDR3 sequences, 15% to 20% of them seen only once. This CDR3 is built from 11 residues. V dropped 6 bases and J dropped 2 bases, with 8 bases sitting between them. Per germline, CDR1 DFQATT and CDR2 SNEGSKA (reference sequence). This clonotype showed up many times. What it recognizes is unknown. In addition, the sample was reused for a study of T cells in Graves' hyperthyroidism and ophthalmopathy. This second report adds: An absence of ophthalmopathy progression within 18 months meant stable Graves' hyperthyroidism.

The sample consisted of peripheral blood mononuclear cells (PBMCs), taken at new diagnosis, from a patient treated with antithyroid drugs. This clonotype originated in a woman aged 30 to 39 with Graves disease. The chain combines TRBV20-1 with TRBJ2-7; D is unresolved. The CDR3 nucleotides are TGCAGTGCGGCCCGGGCCTACGAGCAGTACTTC. Protein product: CSAARAYEQYF.